Shown below are 20 T cell receptor beta chains from a single sample sequenced in a study of cytomegalovirus exposure and HLA in healthy donors. The PCR ran on 60 Vbeta and 13 Jbeta primers. Method: immunoSEQ multiplex PCR; TCRdb's copy keeps in-frame clones and lacks some. The profile shows some 150,000 clones, over 65% of them singletons. Input material: PBMCs. The origin of the receptors is a man aged 35 to 55 in good health and CMV-seronegative.

The CDR3 is CASSLGPARGSTDTQYF. The CDR3, as DNA: TGCGCCAGCAGCTTGGGTCCCGCCAGGGGATCCACAGATACGCAGTATTTT. The chain combines TRBV5-1 with TRBJ2-3, with TRBD1 as a possible D gene (6 bases). Germline values: CDR1 SGHRS, CDR2 YFSETQ. V lost 0 bases to trimming and J lost 2 bases, with 16 bases between them. This CDR3 comprises 17 residues.

The chain uses TRBV28 and TRBJ1-4; TRBD1 matches at 7 bases. CDR3 length: 15 residues. Germline V gene data show CDR1 as MDHEN and CDR2 as SYDVKM. Losses at the gene ends were 2 bases for V and 8 bases for J; bases not matched to a gene: 8. CDR3 sequence (DNA): TGTGCCAGCAGTTTAGGAGGGACAGCGAAAGAAAAACTGTTTTTT. This gives the protein CASSLGGTAKEKLFF.

CDR3 loop: CASSQDRGNEQYF. DNA of the CDR3: TGCGCCAGCAGCCAAGATCGGGGAAACGAGCAGTACTTC. J is TRBJ2-7 and V is TRBV4-3; TRBD2 is a possible D gene (5 bases). Germline V CDR1 and CDR2: LGHNA, YSLEER. V dropped 0 bases and J dropped 5 bases, with 8 bases sitting between them. The CDR3 sequence is 13 residues long.

CDR3 sequence (DNA): TGTGCCAGCAGCTTTGAACAGGGGGACGAGCAGTACTTC. Amino acids: CASSFEQGDEQYF. The J gene is TRBJ2-7, the V gene TRBV7-8, with 8 bases identical to TRBD1. The CDR3 runs 13 residues. V was clipped by 3 bases and J by 5 bases; unmatched bases: 3. Germline lookup yields CDR1 SGHVS and CDR2 FQNEAQ.

The chain employs TRBV5-4 and TRBJ1-1; D not resolved. This CDR3 is built from 11 residues. Trimming stripped 4 bases from V and 7 bases from J, with 8 bases between. Germline CDR1 SGHNT, CDR2 YYREEE (reference sequence). Here the CDR3 reads CASSVGVEAFF. The CDR3 bases are TGTGCCAGCAGCGTCGGTGTTGAAGCTTTCTTT. The full variable domain, in which reference TRBV5-4 and TRBJ1-1 provide the parts outside the CDR3, is ETGVTQSPTHLIKTRGQQVTLRCSSQSGHNTVSWYQQALGQGPQFIFQYYREEENGRGNFPPRFSGLQFPNYSSELNVNALELDDSALYLCASSVGVEAFFGQGTRLTVV.

The chain employs TRBV15 and TRBJ2-6; TRBD1 might be the D (5 bases). Trimming stripped 0 bases from V and 2 bases from J, with 17 bases between. Germline V gene lookup returns CDR1 LNHNV and CDR2 YYDKDF (reference sequence). The CDR3 consists of 19 residues. The CDR3 DNA follows: TGTGCCACCAGCAGAGAGATCGCAGGGATATCGGCTGGGGCCAACGTCCTGACTTTC. Translation gives CATSREIAGISAGANVLTF.

The chain couples TRBV5-1 to TRBJ2-1, with D possibly matching TRBD1 (6 bases). CDR1 SGHRS and CDR2 YFSETQ come from the germline V gene. The CDR3 is made up of 14 amino acids. Trimming removed 4 bases at V and 4 bases at J, with 12 bases between. The CDR3 protein is CASSKGDTYNEQFF. CDR3 in DNA: TGCGCCAGCAGCAAAGGGGACACGTACAATGAGCAGTTCTTC.

As concerns this clone: In the same sample, other DNA sequences code for this CDR3. The chain links TRBV9 to TRBJ2-1; no definite D call. Germline CDR1 and CDR2: SGDLS and YYNGEE. V lost 0 bases to trimming and J lost 0 bases, with 7 bases between them. The CDR3 totals 15 residues. This CDR3 is CASSVAASSYNEQFF. In DNA form, the CDR3 reads TGTGCCAGCAGCGTAGCTGCGAGCTCCTACAATGAGCAGTTCTTC.

The V gene is TRBV12-1, the J gene TRBJ1-2; the table's D call, TRBD1, has no DNA check behind it. TRBV12-1 constitutes a pseudogene. CDR3 length equals 15 residues. The CDR3 nucleotides read TGTGCCAGCAGCTTTGCCCCGGACAGGGGTTATGGCTACACCTTC. Its translation: CASSFAPDRGYGYTF.

The chain uses TRBV10-3 and TRBJ2-1, with D maybe TRBD1 (5 bases). The germline CDR1 and CDR2 sequences are ENHRY and SYGVKD. V lost 2 bases and J lost 6, with 17 bases in between. The CDR3 contains 16 residues. The CDR3 nucleotides read TGTGCCATCAGTGAGCCGCGTGCAGGGAATAGCAATGAGCAGTTCTTC. Its protein is CAISEPRAGNSNEQFF.

The table lists this clone with a count of one. The genes are TRBV15 and TRBJ2-6; 11 bases align to TRBD1. Germline loops: CDR1 LNHNV, CDR2 YYDKDF (reference sequence). V dropped 1 base and J dropped 2; count of bases not matched to a gene: 7. The CDR3 extends over 19 amino acids. CDR3 residues: CATSRGGQGALTGANVLTF. CDR3 DNA: TGTGCCACCAGCAGAGGAGGACAGGGGGCGCTCACTGGGGCCAACGTCCTGACTTTC.

The rearrangement links TRBV6-5 to TRBJ2-5; perhaps TRBD2 as D (5 bases). The ends were cut back, 5 bases at V and 4 bases at J, with 14 bases in the middle. The CDR3 has 14 amino acids. Germline V gene data show CDR1 as MNHEY and CDR2 as SVGAGI. This CDR3 is CASSTSSGGETQYF. CDR3 coding DNA: TGTGCCAGCAGTACGTCCAGTGGAGGAGAGACCCAGTACTTC.

The V and J genes are TRBV7-3 and TRBJ2-3; tentatively, D is TRBD2 (7 bases). Germline CDR1 reads SGHTA; CDR2 reads FQGTGA. The ends were cut back, 1 base at V and 1 base at J, with 12 bases in the middle. CDR3 size: 16 residues. This CDR3 is CASSLRGGRGTDTQYF. The CDR3 DNA follows: TGTGCCAGCAGCTTAAGGGGGGGCCGGGGCACAGATACGCAGTATTTT.

This sequence joins TRBV30 and TRBJ2-3, with D perhaps matching TRBD1 (7 bases). CDR1 and CDR2 from the germline V gene are GTSNPN and SVGIG (reference sequence). This CDR3 region has 12 residues. V shed 8 bases and J shed 6 bases, with 15 bases lying between them. The CDR3: CAGGQRADTQYF. As DNA, the CDR3 is TGTGCCGGGGGACAGCGGGCGGATACGCAGTATTTT.

The J gene is TRBJ2-2, the V gene TRBV2, with a weak D call TRBD2 (5 bases). The CDR3 length is 14 residues. Per the germline V gene, CDR1 is SNHLY and CDR2 is FYNNEI. The ends were cut back, 0 bases at V and 6 bases at J, with 8 bases in the middle. CDR3 sequence (DNA): TGTGCCAGCAGTGAAGCGGGAGAGGCCGGGGAGCTGTTTTTT. This codes for CASSEAGEAGELFF.

The chain couples TRBV7-2 to TRBJ2-1; D is perhaps TRBD1 (8 bases). This CDR3 is built from 15 residues. Germline-derived CDR1 and CDR2 are SGHTA and FQGNSA. V was trimmed by 5 bases and J by 9 bases, leaving 20 bases between them. The CDR3 DNA is TGTGCCAGCAGCACGCGGACAGGGAGGGCTACTGAGCAGTTCTTC. Encoded protein: CASSTRTGRATEQFF.

The V gene is TRBV19, the J gene TRBJ1-2; perhaps TRBD1 as D (6 bases). Trimming cost V 11 bases and J 8 bases, with 21 bases left between them. Germline V gene data show CDR1 as LNHDA and CDR2 as SQIVND (reference sequence). The CDR3 runs 13 residues. In DNA form, the CDR3 reads TGTGCCGCCGCTGGGAGGGGGGCAGGAGGCTACACCTTC. This codes for CAAAGRGAGGYTF. The full variable domain, completed using reference TRBV19 and TRBJ1-2, is DGGITQSPKYLFRKEGQNVTLSCEQNLNHDAMYWYRQDPGQGLRLIYYSQIVNDFQKGDIAEGYSVSREKKESFPLTVTSAQKNPTAFYLCAAAGRGAGGYTFGSGTRLTVV.

A remark on this clone: Germline is not matched at one junction end, which may reflect a read error. This chain joins TRBV4-2 and TRBJ2-1, with 11 bases aligning to TRBD2. The germline V gene has CDR1 LGHNA and CDR2 YNFKEQ. The CDR3 is made up of 18 amino acids. The CDR3 loop reads CASSQDLTSGGSYNGQFF. The CDR3 DNA sequence: TGTGCCAGCAGCCAAGATCTTACTAGCGGGGGCTCCTACAATGGGCAGTTCTTC.

V and J are TRBV14 and TRBJ2-7, with TRBD1 matching over 7 bases. Trimming at V came to 7 bases and at J to 5 bases, leaving 14 bases not matched to a gene. Germline CDR1 is SGHDN and CDR2 is FVKESK. The CDR3 spans 15 residues. The CDR3 region is CASKRQGSGIHEQYF. CDR3 DNA sequence: TGTGCCAGCAAGCGACAGGGATCTGGGATCCACGAGCAGTACTTC.

This clone was seen a few times. This chain links TRBV2 with TRBJ2-3, with 9 bases matching TRBD1. Trimming took 8 bases from V and 4 from J; bases not matched to a gene: 10. The V gene's germline CDR1 is SNHLY and CDR2 FYNNEI. CDR3 size: 15 residues. The CDR3 sequence: CASRLDRGIADTQYF. CDR3 bases: TGTGCCAGCCGACTGGACAGGGGAATAGCAGATACGCAGTATTTT.